A single sample is the source of the 27 T cell receptor beta chains below, sequenced in a study of vaccination and CD4 T cells after COVID-19. The time point is: late sampling 161 to 241 days after vaccination in a few convalescent patients. Treatment given: roughly 11-day PBMC culture with coronavirus spike peptide pools or control peptides (ViraFEST assay). No antigen is known for these receptors. Sequence data for DNA of cultured CD4+ T cells were generated by the Oncomine TCR Beta short-read assay. Via MiXCR, TCRdb re-called the PCR reads, giving one row per CDR3 protein. The sample includes 20,000 to 25,000 distinct CDR3 sequences, 43% of them seen just once. The sequences come from CD4+ T cells from blood, cultured in vitro, collected about 7 months after SARS-CoV-2 vaccination. These receptors originate from a human donor who had recovered from COVID-19.

This clonotype was seen a handful of times. The rearrangement uses TRBV20-1 and TRBJ2-3; TRBD1 matches 8 bases. The ends lost 6 bases at V and 2 bases at J; junction bases unmatched: 4. The CDR3 is 13 amino acids. Germline CDR1 is DFQATT and CDR2 is SNEGSKA (reference sequence). Here the CDR3 reads CSAGQGNTDTQYF. The CDR3 region has the DNA TGCAGTGCAGGACAGGGCAACACAGATACGCAGTATTTT.

This clonotype was found a few times. This rearrangement joins TRBV20-1 to TRBJ2-1, with D maybe TRBD2 (6 bases). CDR1 and CDR2 from the germline V gene are DFQATT and SNEGSKA (reference sequence). CDR3 length: 14 amino acids. The V end was cut by 3 bases, the J end by 4 bases, with 13 bases between. CDR3 in amino acids: CSASGGRLYNEQFF. CDR3 nucleotides: TGCAGTGCTAGTGGAGGGAGGCTTTACAATGAGCAGTTCTTC.

V gene TRBV20-1 combines with J gene TRBJ2-7; TRBD1 matches 7 bases. Unmatched junction bases numbered 15, after V lost 6 bases and J lost 7 bases. CDR1 and CDR2 from the germline V gene are DFQATT and SNEGSKA (reference sequence). CDR3 length: 14 residues. The CDR3 loop reads CSAKRTGGLWEQYF. The CDR3 DNA sequence: TGCAGTGCCAAGCGGACAGGAGGACTGTGGGAGCAGTACTTC.

The chain links TRBV28 to TRBJ2-7; possible D gene TRBD2, 5 bases. V gave up 10 bases and J gave up 3 bases, with 10 bases separating them. The CDR3 totals 11 residues. Germline lookup yields CDR1 MDHEN and CDR2 SYDVKM. CDR3 DNA sequence: TGTGCCACCTCCCGGGGCTACGAGCAGTACTTC. Amino acids: CATSRGYEQYF.

This sequence joins TRBV4-2 and TRBJ2-3; no reliable D call. Trimming cost V 0 bases and J 6 bases, with 13 bases left between them. The germline V gene encodes CDR1 LGHNA and CDR2 YNFKEQ. CDR3 length: 15 residues. CDR3 sequence reads: CASSQEKSAGDTQYF. The CDR3 nucleotides are TGTGCCAGCAGCCAAGAAAAGTCCGCTGGGGATACGCAGTATTTT.

This clonotype was seen a few times. The chain recombines TRBV7-3 with TRBJ2-1; D call uncertain. The CDR3 contains 15 residues. Germline V gene sequence: CDR1 SGHTA, CDR2 FQGTGA. V gave up 2 bases and J gave up 5 bases, with 13 bases separating them. The CDR3 is CASSLGAGRNNEQFF. DNA for the CDR3: TGTGCCAGCAGCTTAGGTGCTGGACGGAACAATGAGCAGTTCTTC.

This clonotype was seen only a few times. V is TRBV20-1 and J is TRBJ1-1; D may be TRBD1 (5 bases). The V end was cut by 6 bases, the J end by 2 bases, with 16 bases between. The CDR3 has 14 residues. Germline loops: CDR1 DFQATT, CDR2 SNEGSKA (reference sequence). In DNA form, the CDR3 reads TGCAGTGCCAGGGCCGGGGGACCCAACACTGAAGCTTTCTTT. This encodes CSARAGGPNTEAFF.

J is TRBJ1-6 and V is TRBV6-5, with D possibly being TRBD1 (6 bases). This CDR3 comprises 16 residues. In germline, CDR1 is MNHEY, CDR2 SVGAGI. V was clipped by 0 bases and J by 7 bases, with 13 bases between them. Written as DNA, the CDR3 is TGTGCCAGCAGTTACTCGCCCGGGGGCCACAATTCACCCCTCCACTTT. It encodes CASSYSPGGHNSPLHF.

The CDR3 bases are TGTGCCAGCAGTTACATCTTTAGCGGGAGAAGGGTGGACGAGCAGTACTTC. It specifies CASSYIFSGRRVDEQYF. V and J are TRBV6-5 and TRBJ2-7, with TRBD2 matching over 9 bases. Germline lookup yields CDR1 MNHEY and CDR2 SVGAGI. There are 17 residues in the CDR3. V dropped 2 bases and J dropped 5; count of bases not matched to a gene: 13.

The sample holds a few counts of this clonotype. The gene calls are TRBV20-1 and TRBJ1-5; 9 bases are a match to TRBD1. Germline CDR1 DFQATT, CDR2 SNEGSKA (reference sequence). Trimming cost V 1 base and J 3 bases; bases outside gene matches: 1. CDR3 length: 14 amino acids. CDR3 region: CSARGDRDNQPQHF. DNA of the CDR3: TGCAGTGCTAGAGGGGACAGGGACAATCAGCCCCAGCATTTT.

This clonotype has only a few counts. The chain couples TRBV6-2 or TRBV6-3 to TRBJ1-2; D is ambiguous. The CDR3 runs to 12 residues. V lost 0 bases, J lost 1 base, and 0 bases lay in between. Germline values: CDR1 MNHEY, CDR2 SVGEGT. The CDR3 sequence: CASSYSNYGYTF. CDR3 nucleotides: TGTGCCAGCAGTTACTCTAACTATGGCTACACCTTC.

This chain links TRBV28 with TRBJ1-6; 8 nucleotides align to TRBD1. The CDR3 spans 20 residues. Germline V gene sequence: CDR1 MDHEN, CDR2 SYDVKM. Trimming at V came to 7 bases and at J to 0 bases, leaving 17 bases not matched to a gene. The CDR3 sequence: CASTYLPGRQGSSYNSPLHF. CDR3 bases: TGTGCCAGCACTTACTTACCGGGTCGACAGGGGAGCTCCTATAATTCACCCCTCCACTTT.

This clonotype was counted between two and nine times. The chain carries TRBV7-3 and TRBJ2-5, with 12 bases that match TRBD1. The CDR3 length is 16 residues. V was pared by 4 bases and J by 5 bases, with 8 bases of the junction left unmatched. The germline V gene encodes CDR1 SGHTA and CDR2 FQGTGA. Written as DNA, the CDR3 is TGTGCCAGCAGCTACCGGGGACAGGGGGCGCGCGAGACCCAGTACTTC. This translates into CASSYRGQGARETQYF.

The V gene is TRBV20-1, the J gene TRBJ2-5; 13 bases map to TRBD2. The germline V gene encodes CDR1 DFQATT and CDR2 SNEGSKA (reference sequence). V lost 5 bases, J lost 3 bases, and 9 bases stayed unmatched. This CDR3 contains 16 residues. CDR3 DNA sequence: TGCAGTGCTGACCCCAGAACTAGCGGGAGGGAAGAGACCCAGTACTTC. Translated: CSADPRTSGREETQYF.

The CDR3 DNA reads TGCAGCGGGACGCGGGACACCTCTGGAAACACCATATATTTT. Protein: CSGTRDTSGNTIYF. The rearrangement joins TRBV29-1 to TRBJ1-3; possibly TRBD1 for D (6 bases). Trimming took off 7 bases at V and 0 bases at J, with 13 bases between the two ends. The length of the CDR3 is 14 residues. Germline CDR1 is SQVTM and CDR2 is ANQGSEA. The whole variable domain, remainder taken from reference TRBV29-1 and TRBJ1-3, is SAVISQKPSRDICQRGTSLTIQCQVDSQVTMMFWYRQQPGQSLTLIATANQGSEATYESGFVIDKFPISRPNLTFSTLTVSNMSPEDSSIYLCSGTRDTSGNTIYFGEGSWLTVV.

V gene TRBV19 combines with J gene TRBJ1-2; possible D gene TRBD1, 5 bases. The V gene's germline CDR1 is LNHDA and CDR2 SQIVND (reference sequence). The CDR3 covers 15 residues. Trimming stripped 3 bases from V and 2 bases from J, with 13 bases between. For the CDR3, the DNA is TGTGCCAGTAGTATTCTAGAGGGGAGCAACTATGGCTACACCTTC. It yields the protein CASSILEGSNYGYTF.

This clonotype came up a few times. The chain has TRBV7-8 and TRBJ2-1; 10 nucleotides align to TRBD2. V lost 5 bases and J lost 2; bases outside the gene matches: 9. Germline V gene lookup returns CDR1 SGHVS and CDR2 FQNEAQ. CDR3 length: 17 amino acids. The CDR3 region is CASSLRASGSPYNEQFF. The CDR3 nucleotides read TGTGCCAGCAGCCTCCGAGCTAGCGGGAGCCCCTACAATGAGCAGTTCTTC. Variable domain in full (rest from reference TRBV7-8 and TRBJ2-1): GAGVSQSPRYKVAKRGQDVALRCDPISGHVSLFWYQQALGQGPEFLTYFQNEAQLDKSGLPSDRFFAERPEGSVSTLKIQRTQQEDSAVYLCASSLRASGSPYNEQFFGPGTRLTVL.

The V and J genes are TRBV28 and TRBJ2-3, with 11 bases matching TRBD2. V shed 1 base and J 7 bases; nucleotides not matched to a gene: 4. The CDR3 totals 15 residues. CDR1 is MDHEN and CDR2 is SYDVKM in the germline V gene. The CDR3 is CASSLYGLAGHTQYF. In DNA form, the CDR3 reads TGTGCCAGCAGTTTATACGGACTAGCGGGCCATACGCAGTATTTT.

The chain has TRBV20-1 and TRBJ2-5, with 10 bases identical to TRBD2. The CDR3 runs 16 residues. From germline, CDR1 is DFQATT and CDR2 SNEGSKA (reference sequence). Trimming at V came to 2 bases and at J to 1 base, leaving 7 bases not matched to a gene. This CDR3 is CSARRGTSASQETQYF. In DNA form, the CDR3 reads TGCAGTGCTAGAAGGGGGACTAGCGCATCCCAAGAGACCCAGTACTTC.

In its sample, this clonotype was seen a few times. The J gene is TRBJ2-5, the V gene TRBV7-9; perhaps TRBD1 as D (6 bases). The CDR3 is made up of 16 amino acids. CDR1 and CDR2 (germline): SEHNR, FQNEAQ (reference sequence). Trimming pared 7 bases from V and 0 bases from J, leaving 18 bases between. The CDR3 loop reads CASKGRGKNNQETQYF. The CDR3 nucleotides read TGTGCCAGCAAGGGCAGGGGCAAAAACAACCAAGAGACCCAGTACTTC.

This chain uses TRBV24-1 with TRBJ2-3, with TRBD2 matching 10 bases. From germline, CDR1 is KGHDR and CDR2 SFDVKD. V lost 6 bases and J lost 3; bases outside the gene matches: 2. This CDR3 has 14 residues. Here the CDR3 DNA reads TGTGCCACCAGTCCTAGCGGGAGTACAGATACGCAGTATTTT. The encoded protein is CATSPSGSTDTQYF.

The chain links TRBV28 to TRBJ2-3, with D perhaps TRBD2 (6 bases). CDR1 MDHEN and CDR2 SYDVKM come from the germline V gene. The V gene lost 6 bases and the J gene lost 3 bases, with 16 bases spanning the gap. The CDR3 covers 15 residues. As DNA, the CDR3 is TGTGCCAGCAGCCCGTGGGGGAGGAGGACAGATACGCAGTATTTT. It yields the protein CASSPWGRRTDTQYF. Together with reference TRBV28 and TRBJ2-3, the CDR3 gives the full variable domain: DVKVTQSSRYLVKRTGEKVFLECVQDMDHENMFWYRQDPGLGLRLIYFSYDVKMKEKGDIPEGYSVSREKKERFSLILESASTNQTSMYLCASSPWGRRTDTQYFGPGTRLTVL.

In its sample, this clonotype was seen a few times. V and J are TRBV27 and TRBJ1-2, with 9 bases identical to TRBD1. Looked up from germline, CDR1 is MNHEY and CDR2 is SMNVEV (reference sequence). The CDR3 has 16 amino acids. The J segment lost 5 bases and the V segment lost 2 bases, leaving 9 bases of the junction unmatched. The CDR3 bases are TGTGCCAGCAGTTTAGTCGGAACAGGGGGCGGGTATGGCTACACCTTC. Translating it yields CASSLVGTGGGYGYTF.

This clonotype was detected a few times. The rearrangement joins TRBV20-1 to TRBJ1-1; 7 bases are a match to TRBD1. Trimming at V came to 1 base and at J to 11 bases, leaving 13 bases not matched to a gene. Per germline, CDR1 DFQATT and CDR2 SNEGSKA (reference sequence). The CDR3 totals 14 residues. The CDR3 here is CSARVSGGTARAFF. Here the CDR3 DNA reads TGCAGTGCTAGAGTATCCGGAGGGACAGCCAGGGCTTTCTTT.

The chain uses TRBV20-1 and TRBJ2-5; D is unresolved. The CDR3 length is 14 residues. Trimming removed 2 bases at V and 1 base at J, with 11 bases between. The germline CDR1 and CDR2 sequences are DFQATT and SNEGSKA (reference sequence). The CDR3 here is CSARWMLTQETQYF. The CDR3 DNA reads as TGCAGTGCTAGATGGATGCTCACCCAAGAGACCCAGTACTTC.

This clonotype showed up just a few times. Here the CDR3 reads CAISESTDTQYF. CDR3 in DNA: TGTGCCATCAGTGAGTCGACAGATACGCAGTATTTT. The V call is TRBV10-3, the J call TRBJ2-3; no reliable D call. The germline CDR1 and CDR2 sequences are ENHRY and SYGVKD. V shed 0 bases and J shed 3 bases, with 1 base lying between them. The length of the CDR3 is 12 residues.

V and J are TRBV10-3 and TRBJ2-7; a weak D match, TRBD2 (6 bases). Germline V CDR1 and CDR2: ENHRY, SYGVKD. The CDR3 covers 13 residues. Between the trimmed V and J ends, which lost 3 bases and 9 bases, there was a span of 15 bases. The CDR3 loop is CAISERETGVQYF. In nucleotides, the CDR3 is TGTGCCATCAGTGAACGGGAGACCGGTGTGCAGTACTTC.